One sample yielded the 8 T cell receptor beta chains listed below, sequenced in a study of blood T cell repertoires in COVID-19. This table comes from immunoSEQ multiplex PCR, and its TCRdb copy is limited to in-frame clones, with some not included. The table lists about 220,000 clones, 80% of them singletons, with about 13% in the top ten. Sequenced input: peripheral blood. The origin of the receptors is a human donor in a cohort sampled during active COVID-19.

The V gene is TRBV9, the J gene TRBJ1-1; D not resolved. Trimming took 5 bases from V and 5 from J, leaving 13 bases between them. This CDR3 contains 13 residues. Germline CDR1 reads SGDLS; CDR2 reads YYNGEE. The CDR3 region is CASSLGSGTEAFF. As DNA, the CDR3 is TGTGCCAGCAGTTTAGGGTCGGGGACTGAAGCTTTCTTT.

The V call is TRBV19, the J call TRBJ1-2; possibly TRBD1 for D (6 bases). V was cut by 8 bases and J by 3 bases, with 19 bases left in between. Germline CDR1 is LNHDA and CDR2 is SQIVND (reference sequence). The CDR3 is 15 residues long. CDR3 in amino acids: CASGSWGGGDYGYTF. The CDR3 nucleotides are TGTGCCAGTGGATCCTGGGGAGGGGGTGACTATGGCTACACCTTC. The variable domain in full, completed from reference TRBV19 and TRBJ1-2, reads DGGITQSPKYLFRKEGQNVTLSCEQNLNHDAMYWYRQDPGQGLRLIYYSQIVNDFQKGDIAEGYSVSREKKESFPLTVTSAQKNPTAFYLCASGSWGGGDYGYTFGSGTRLTVV.

This chain joins TRBV4-1 and TRBJ1-5; tentative D call: TRBD1 (5 bases). Germline CDR1 reads MGHRA; CDR2 reads YSYEKL. Trimming removed 8 bases at V and 2 bases at J, with 10 bases between. The CDR3 spans 13 residues. In DNA form, the CDR3 reads TGCGCCAGCCCAGGGCGCGGCAATCAGCCCCAGCATTTT. Translation gives CASPGRGNQPQHF.

The genes are TRBV16 and TRBJ2-7; perhaps TRBD2 as D (5 bases). Germline V CDR1 and CDR2: KGHSY, FQNENV. The CDR3 runs to 16 residues. V gave up 6 bases and J gave up 5 bases, with 23 bases separating them. CDR3: CASSPIPSVGVNEQYF. The CDR3 region has the DNA TGTGCCAGCAGTCCAATTCCGAGTGTGGGAGTCAACGAGCAGTACTTC.

The chain carries TRBV9 and TRBJ2-5, with D possibly being TRBD1 (5 bases). Trimming shortened V by 0 bases and J by 4 bases, and 10 bases separated the two germline ends. The CDR3 length is 14 residues. Per germline, CDR1 SGDLS and CDR2 YYNGEE. CDR3 protein: CASSVAPRAETQYF. The CDR3 bases are TGTGCCAGCAGCGTAGCTCCCAGGGCAGAGACCCAGTACTTC.

The chain recombines TRBV5-1 with TRBJ1-4, with 7 bases that match TRBD1. The germline V gene has CDR1 SGHRS and CDR2 YFSETQ. The CDR3 is made up of 14 amino acids. V was clipped by 9 bases and J by 8 bases; unmatched bases: 13. CDR3 residues: CATKGGGSGEKLFF. The CDR3 coding sequence is TGCGCCACCAAAGGAGGGGGCTCGGGGGAAAAACTGTTTTTT.

The rearrangement joins TRBV12-5 to TRBJ1-1, with D maybe TRBD1 (5 bases). This CDR3 has 13 amino acids. Germline values: CDR1 LGHNT, CDR2 FRNRAP. The V end lost 3 bases, the J end lost 3 bases, and 8 bases lay between the germline ends. CDR3 in DNA: TGTGCTAGTGGTTTTGGGGGGGACACTGAAGCTTTCTTT. Protein product: CASGFGGDTEAFF.

The rearrangement joins TRBV27 to TRBJ1-2; perhaps TRBD1 as D (6 bases). This CDR3 region has 15 residues. Germline-derived CDR1 and CDR2 are MNHEY and SMNVEV (reference sequence). V lost 4 bases and J 2 bases, leaving 14 bases between the germline ends. CDR3 sequence: CASSSLGQQNYGYTF. CDR3 nucleotide sequence: TGTGCCAGCAGTTCCCTTGGACAGCAGAACTATGGCTACACCTTC.